This TCR beta chain is from a study of CXCR3-negative and CXCR3-positive naive CD8 T cells. A remark on this clonotype: Its matching antigen is unknown.

The study's findings and limits: Greater hydrophobicity was found in TRB CDR3s of CXCR3-positive naive cells than of CXCR3-negative naive cells. Similarly elevated diversity marked both naive subsets, with memory CD8+ cells showing far lower diversity. TRB CDR3 properties indicated TCR strength, while surface CD5 was similar across naive subsets.

CDR1 MDHEN and CDR2 SYDVKM come from the germline V gene. The CDR3 has 15 amino acids. Subsets of CD8+ T cells were each sorted in triplicate at hundreds of thousands of cells apiece. Among CD8+ T cells, naive ones were CD45RO-CCR7+CD27+CD95-. In preparing the TRB cDNA libraries, 5' RACE with UMI labels was used. TCRdb re-called the 5' RACE reads and shows each CDR3 protein once, DNA omitted. The sample holds just under 90,000 distinct CDR3 sequences. This chain connects TRBV28 to TRBJ2-1; the D call of TRBD1 rests on TCRdb alone, since no DNA is present to check it. Input material: naive CXCR3+ CD8+ T cells from blood. The subset: CD45RO-CCR7+CD27+CD95- naive CD8+ T cells expressing CXCR3 (TNR3+). This clonotype originated in a human donor in good health. Some clones in this sample may be carry-over from other donors' samples. CDR3 sequence reads: CASSFTGQGHNEQFF.